The following is a T cell receptor (beta chain) sequence with its context. The record originates from a study of memory CD4+ T cells and cytomegalovirus serostatus. The sort gate was single viable CD3+CD4+CD8-CD45RO+ cells for memory CD4+ T cells. This CDR3 is 13 amino acids long. CDR1 is PRHDT and CDR2 is FYEKMQ in the germline V gene (reference sequence). Unmatched junction bases numbered 4, after V lost 11 bases and J lost 7 bases. Produced via immunoSEQ multiplex PCR; TCRdb's table is partial and in-frame only. The table records some 44,000 clones, over 70% of them present only once. The TCR originated in an adult in good health and CMV-seronegative. The chain is built from TRBV13 and TRBJ2-1; 14 bases match TRBD2. Input material: memory CD4+ T cells from blood. CDR3: CAVGTSGGNEQFF. The CDR3 region has the DNA TGTGCCGTGGGGACTAGCGGGGGAAATGAGCAGTTCTTC. The full variable domain, rest sourced from reference TRBV13 and TRBJ2-1, is AAGVIQSPRHLIKEKRETATLKCYPIPRHDTVYWYQQGPGQDPQFLISFYEKMQSDKGSIPDRFSAQQFSDYHSELNMSSLELGDSALYFCAVGTSGGNEQFFGPGTRLTVL.